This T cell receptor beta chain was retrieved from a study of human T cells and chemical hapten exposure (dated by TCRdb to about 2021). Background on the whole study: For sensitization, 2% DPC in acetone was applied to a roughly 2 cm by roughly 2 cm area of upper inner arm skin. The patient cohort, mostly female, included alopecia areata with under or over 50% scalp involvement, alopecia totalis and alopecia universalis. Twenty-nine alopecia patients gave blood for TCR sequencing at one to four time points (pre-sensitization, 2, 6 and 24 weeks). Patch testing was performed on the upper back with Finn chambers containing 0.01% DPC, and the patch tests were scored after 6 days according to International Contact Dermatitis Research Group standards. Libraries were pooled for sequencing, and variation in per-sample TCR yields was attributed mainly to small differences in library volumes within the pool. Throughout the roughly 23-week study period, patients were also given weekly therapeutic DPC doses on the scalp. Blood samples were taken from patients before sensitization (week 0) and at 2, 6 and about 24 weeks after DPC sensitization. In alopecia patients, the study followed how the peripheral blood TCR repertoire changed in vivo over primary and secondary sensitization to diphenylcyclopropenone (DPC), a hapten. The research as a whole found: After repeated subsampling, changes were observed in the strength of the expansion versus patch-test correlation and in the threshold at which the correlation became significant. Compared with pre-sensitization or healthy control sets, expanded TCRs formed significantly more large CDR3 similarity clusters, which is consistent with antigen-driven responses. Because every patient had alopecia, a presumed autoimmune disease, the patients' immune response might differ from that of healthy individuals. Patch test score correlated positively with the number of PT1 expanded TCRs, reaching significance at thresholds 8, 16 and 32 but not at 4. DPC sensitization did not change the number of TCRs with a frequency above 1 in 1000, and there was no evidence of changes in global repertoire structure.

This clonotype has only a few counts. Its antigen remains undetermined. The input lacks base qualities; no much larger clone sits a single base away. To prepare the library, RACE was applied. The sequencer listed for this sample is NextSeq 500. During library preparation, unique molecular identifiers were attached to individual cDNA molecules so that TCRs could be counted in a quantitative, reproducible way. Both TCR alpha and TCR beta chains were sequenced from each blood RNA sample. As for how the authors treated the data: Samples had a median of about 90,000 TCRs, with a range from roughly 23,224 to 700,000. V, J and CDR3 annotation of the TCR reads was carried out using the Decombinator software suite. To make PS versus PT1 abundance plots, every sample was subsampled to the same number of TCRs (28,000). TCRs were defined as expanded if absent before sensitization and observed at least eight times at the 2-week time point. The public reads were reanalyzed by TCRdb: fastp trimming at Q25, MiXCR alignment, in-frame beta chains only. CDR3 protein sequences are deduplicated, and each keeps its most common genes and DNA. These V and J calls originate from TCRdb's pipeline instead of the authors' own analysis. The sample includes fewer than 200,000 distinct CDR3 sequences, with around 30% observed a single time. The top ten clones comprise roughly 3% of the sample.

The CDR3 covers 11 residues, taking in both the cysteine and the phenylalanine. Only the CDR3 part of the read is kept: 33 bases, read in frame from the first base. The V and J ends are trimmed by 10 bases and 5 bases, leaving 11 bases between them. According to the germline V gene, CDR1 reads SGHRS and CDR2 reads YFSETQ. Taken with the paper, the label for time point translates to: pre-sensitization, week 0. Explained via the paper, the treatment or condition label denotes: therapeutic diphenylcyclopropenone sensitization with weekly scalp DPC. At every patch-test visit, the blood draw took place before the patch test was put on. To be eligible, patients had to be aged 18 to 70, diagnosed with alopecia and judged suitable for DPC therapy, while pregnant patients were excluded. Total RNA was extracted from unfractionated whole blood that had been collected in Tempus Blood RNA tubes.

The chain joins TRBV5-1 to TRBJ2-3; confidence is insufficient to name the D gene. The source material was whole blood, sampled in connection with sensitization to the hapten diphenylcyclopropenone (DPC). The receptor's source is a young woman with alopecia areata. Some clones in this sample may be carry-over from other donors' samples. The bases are TGCGCCTCCAGGTCTCTAGATACGCAGTATTTT. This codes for CASRSLDTQYF.